The entry below gives a single T cell receptor (beta chain) sequence along with its context. It has no known antigen specificity. Per-base qualities were not stored, and no clone one base away is much larger. The data are from a study of T cell responses to AZD1222 COVID-19 vaccine (dated by TCRdb to about 2021). Background on the whole study: A total of 240 or so trial participants underwent TCR sequencing, of whom approximately 200 had received two doses of AZD1222 and roughly 26 had received two doses of the MenACWY control vaccine. Trial participants were enrolled by age into subgroups of 18-55, 56-69 and 70-plus years, and roughly 150, 30 and 60 TCR-sequenced participants, respectively, were included in these subgroups.

Read against the paper, the sample's time point label means: about 28 days (+/-7) after the second vaccine dose. AZD1222 recipients with second doses at about 4 weeks or about 12 weeks were pooled, because spike-specific TCR depth and breadth did not differ between schedules. Vaccinee samples were obtained from the UK trials COV001 and COV002, which included a single-blind randomized controlled phase 2/3 trial of AZD1222 (ChAdOx1 nCoV-19) in healthy adults. Trial participant PBMC samples were collected at day 0 and day 28 after the second dose for TCRbeta chain sequencing. Points the paper makes about the study in general: The 56-69-year group was small, and its depth increase did not reach significance, likely because of low power. Vaccine-associated CD4 TCRs spanned the whole spike protein, with dominant responses in regions 160-218 and 743-854. Because no day 14 peak-response samples were available, repertoires were characterized only after the peak T cell response. A significant rise in spike-specific TCR breadth and depth was observed after two AZD1222 doses relative to day 0 and relative to MenACWY recipients. Reportedly, close to half of the unique spike-specific TCRs recognized epitopes lying outside the regions that are mutated in the B.1.351 and B.1.1.7 variants. Participants were mostly white British, with more females than males. The authors suggested clonal diversity may have been underestimated. Conclusions about previously exposed vaccinees were limited because only 5 or 6 AZD1222 recipients were SARS-CoV-2 seropositive at baseline.

Relative to germline, V is missing 2 bases and J is missing 7 bases, with 8 bases of the junction outside any gene match. According to the germline V gene, CDR1 reads SGHRS and CDR2 reads YFSETQ. The CDR3 covers 14 residues, taking in both the cysteine and the phenylalanine. Solely the CDR3 DNA is kept, with 42 bases framed from the first base. The CDR3 regions of human TCRbeta chains were subjected to immunosequencing. The authors' analysis ran thus. TCRs in the repertoires were compared against a reference library of SARS-CoV-2-specific TCRs that had been generated with the MIRA antigen-specificity platform. Breadth was defined as the fraction of unique TCRs that were SARS-CoV-2-associated, and depth was defined as the fraction of total T cells that were SARS-CoV-2-associated. Using the MIRA data, every spike-specific TCR was mapped to the spike region that the TCR reacted to and assigned to either a CD4 or a CD8 class. Log10-transformed breadth and depth values were compared by one-way ANOVA with Sidak's multiple comparisons tests. Imported from immuneACCESS, the table was reduced by TCRdb to in-frame sequences with V and J called. These copies leave out some clones; in studies compared against another copy, an unresolved V gene accounts for under half, and the cause of the remainder is not known. D and trimming were read from the DNA, whereas the V and J calls and clone size are those reported in that table. Recorded for this sample are some 150,000 clones; approximately 86% of them occurred a single time. 5.1% of the sample lies in the top ten.

Here the chain combines TRBV5-1 and TRBJ1-2; TRBD1 agrees with 7 junctional bases. The receptor comes from an adult who received the AZD1222 COVID-19 vaccine. Sequencing used peripheral blood, obtained 28 days after the second AZD1222 dose. The nucleotides read TGCGCCAGCAGCTTACAACAGGGGACCACTGGCTACACCTTC. Translated, this gives CASSLQQGTTGYTF.